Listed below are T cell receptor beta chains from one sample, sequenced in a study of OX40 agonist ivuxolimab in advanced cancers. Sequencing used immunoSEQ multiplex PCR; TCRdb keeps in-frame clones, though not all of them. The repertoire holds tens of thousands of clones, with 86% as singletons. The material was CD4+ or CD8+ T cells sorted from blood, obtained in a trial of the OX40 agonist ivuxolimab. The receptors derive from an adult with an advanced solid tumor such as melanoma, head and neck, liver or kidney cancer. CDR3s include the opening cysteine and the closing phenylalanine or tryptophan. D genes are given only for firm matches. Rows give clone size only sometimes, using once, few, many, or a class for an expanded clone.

CDR3 DNA: TGTGCCAGCAGGAGATCGACGGATTCGCAGTATTTT; CDR3 protein: CASRRSTDSQYF; J gene: TRBJ2-3; V gene: TRBV7-3; D gene: -; clone size: -
CDR3 DNA: TGTGCCAGCAGCGTAACCGGGACACCGAACACCGGGGAGCTGTTTTTT; CDR3 protein: CASSVTGTPNTGELFF; J gene: TRBJ2-2; V gene: TRBV9; D gene: -; clone size: -
CDR3 DNA: TGTGCCAGCTCACCATGGGACGGGAACACTGAAGCTTTCTTT; CDR3 protein: CASSPWDGNTEAFF; J gene: TRBJ1-1; V gene: TRBV18; D gene: -; clone size: once
CDR3 DNA: TGTGCCAGCAGGCCGGGACAGAATCGCTACGAGCAGTACTTC; CDR3 protein: CASRPGQNRYEQYF; J gene: TRBJ2-7; V gene: TRBV6-6; D gene: TRBD1; clone size: -
CDR3 DNA: TGTGCCAGCAGCTATTACGACAGGGTGGCCTACGAGCAGTACTTC; CDR3 protein: CASSYYDRVAYEQYF; J gene: TRBJ2-7; V gene: TRBV5-4; D gene: TRBD1; clone size: -
CDR3 DNA: TGTGCCAGCAGAGCCCCGGCCGCAGACAGTCCTTCACCCCTCCACTTT; CDR3 protein: CASRAPAADSPSPLHF; J gene: TRBJ1-6; V gene: TRBV25-1; D gene: -; clone size: -
CDR3 DNA: TGTGCCAGTACCGCAACCCGGTGGGGGAATAGCAGACTTGCCACAGATACGCAGTATTTT; CDR3 protein: CASTATRWGNSRLATDTQYF; J gene: TRBJ2-3; V gene: TRBV19; D gene: -; clone size: -
CDR3 DNA: TGTGCCAGCAGCCAAGTGTGGGGGGGCCACGAGCAGTACTTC; CDR3 protein: CASSQVWGGHEQYF; J gene: TRBJ2-7; V gene: TRBV14; D gene: -; clone size: once
CDR3 DNA: TGTGCCAGCAGCGTGACAGGGGGTCCCCCAGATACGCAGTATTTT; CDR3 protein: CASSVTGGPPDTQYF; J gene: TRBJ2-3; V gene: TRBV9; D gene: TRBD1; clone size: -
CDR3 DNA: TGTGCCTGGAGTGTAAGGGGGGGAGAGAGTGGCTACACCTTC; CDR3 protein: CAWSVRGGESGYTF; J gene: TRBJ1-2; V gene: TRBV30; D gene: -; clone size: -
CDR3 DNA: TGCGCCAGCAGCCAACAGGGGGCTGGAAACACCATATATTTT; CDR3 protein: CASSQQGAGNTIYF; J gene: TRBJ1-3; V gene: TRBV4-3; D gene: TRBD1; clone size: -
CDR3 DNA: TGTGCCAGCAGTCAAGGACAGTCTGCCTACGAGCAGTACTTC; CDR3 protein: CASSQGQSAYEQYF; J gene: TRBJ2-7; V gene: TRBV6-6; D gene: -; clone size: -
CDR3 DNA: TGTGCCAGCAGCTTGAGGCAGGGACAAGAGACCCAGTACTTC; CDR3 protein: CASSLRQGQETQYF; J gene: TRBJ2-5; V gene: TRBV5-5; D gene: -; clone size: -
CDR3 DNA: TGTGCCAGCTCACCAGGAGGGGGAATCTACACTGAAGCTTTCTTT; CDR3 protein: CASSPGGGIYTEAFF; J gene: TRBJ1-1; V gene: TRBV18; D gene: -; clone size: -